This is a list of T cell receptor beta chains from one sample in a study of Ad26.COV2.S vaccination and SARS-CoV-2 variants. Using immunoSEQ multiplex PCR, the repertoire was profiled, and TCRdb retains in-frame clones only, with some absent. Counted here are about 460,000 clones, 89% occurring once; the ten biggest clones make up 1.7%. The sequencing used peripheral blood, collected in a trial of Ad26.COV2.S vaccine versus placebo. These receptors originate from a person aged 18-60 years who received the Ad26.COV2.S COVID-19 vaccine or a placebo. Both conserved end residues are part of each CDR3. A D gene is named only where the DNA matches it firmly. Rows give clone size only sometimes, using once, few, many, or a class for an expanded clone.

v_gene	d_gene	abundance	j_gene	CDR3nt	CDR3aa
TRBV29-1	TRBD2	.	TRBJ2-5	TGCAGCGGCCGCACTAGCGGGAGGGGGGAGACCCAGTACTTC	CSGRTSGRGETQYF
TRBV5-1	TRBD1	few	TRBJ1-5	TGCGCCAGCAGCCCGGGACAGAACAATCAGCCCCAGCATTTT	CASSPGQNNQPQHF
TRBV5-1	TRBD2	.	TRBJ2-3	TGCGCCAGCAGCTTGAGGCTAGCGGGCGGCACAGATACGCAGTATTTT	CASSLRLAGGTDTQYF
TRBV15	TRBD1	.	TRBJ1-1	TGTGCCACCAGCAGAGGTGGCCAGGGGGGCCCCATGAACACTGAAGCTTTCTTT	CATSRGGQGGPMNTEAFF
TRBV7-6	.	.	TRBJ2-5	TGTGCCAGCAGCTTAGGGGACTTTCAAGAGACCCAGTACTTC	CASSLGDFQETQYF
TRBV9	.	.	TRBJ1-3	TGTGCCAGCAGCGTAGGAGGGGGGGCGCTGGGAAACACCATATATTTT	CASSVGGGALGNTIYF
TRBV4-3	.	.	TRBJ2-5	TGCGCCAGCAGCCAAGATATAGGGGAGACCCAGTACTTC	CASSQDIGETQYF
TRBV28	.	.	TRBJ2-1	TGTGCCAGCAGTTTCAATGCGGGACCCTACAATGAGCAGTTCTTC	CASSFNAGPYNEQFF
TRBV6-5	.	once	TRBJ1-2	TGTGCCAGCAGCCCCGGGAACTATGGCTACACCTTC	CASSPGNYGYTF
TRBV3-1/TRBV3-2	TRBD2	.	TRBJ2-5	TGTGCCAGCAGCCGTCCGGGGGGGTACCAAGAGACCCAGTACTTC	CASSRPGGYQETQYF
TRBV4-1	TRBD1	.	TRBJ2-3	TGCGCCAGCAGCCAAGGCCCGGGACAGCGGAAAGATACGCAGTATTTT	CASSQGPGQRKDTQYF
TRBV6-5	.	.	TRBJ1-1	TGTGCCAGCAGTTATTCGATTTGGCAGACTGAAGCTTTCTTT	CASSYSIWQTEAFF
TRBV2	.	.	TRBJ2-1	TGTGCCAGCAGTGATGTAGGGGACCGTCCTAGGAATGAGCAGTTCTTC	CASSDVGDRPRNEQFF
TRBV4-1	TRBD1	.	TRBJ2-4	TGCGCCAGCAGCCAGCTAAGGGACAGCGAAAACATTCAGTACTTC	CASSQLRDSENIQYF
TRBV2	.	.	TRBJ2-7	TGTGCCAGCAGCAATACAGGGTCCTACGAGCAGTACTTC	CASSNTGSYEQYF
TRBV9	TRBD2	.	TRBJ2-1	TGTGCCAGCAGCGTAGAGGGGACTAGTAACAATGAGCAGTTCTTC	CASSVEGTSNNEQFF
TRBV4-1	.	.	TRBJ2-2	TGCGCCAGCAGCCCCCGGGGCAGGGCAGGTAACACCGGGGAGCTGTTTTTT	CASSPRGRAGNTGELFF
TRBV5-1	.	.	TRBJ1-3	TGCGCCAGCAGGCTGACAGGAACTGGAAACACCATATATTTT	CASRLTGTGNTIYF
TRBV5-8	.	once	TRBJ1-4	TGTGCCAGTCGGCTTTACCGCCTTAATGAAAAACTGTTTTTT	CASRLYRLNEKLFF
TRBV4-2	.	.	TRBJ1-2	TGTGCCAGCAGCCAAGAGTTGACCATTAACTATGGCTACACCTTC	CASSQELTINYGYTF
TRBV18	.	.	TRBJ2-1	TGTGCCAGCTCACCAAACACAATCTCCTACAATGAGCAGTTCTTC	CASSPNTISYNEQFF
TRBV3-1/TRBV3-2	TRBD1	.	TRBJ2-7	TGTGCCAGCAGCCAAGTAGGGACAGGGAATTACGAGCAGTACTTC	CASSQVGTGNYEQYF
TRBV24-1	.	.	TRBJ2-3	TGTGCCACCAGTGTTGCCTCTATGGCGGGCACAGATACGCAGTATTTT	CATSVASMAGTDTQYF
TRBV14	.	.	TRBJ2-1	TGTGCCAGCAGCCAAGTTAGCGGTCCCTTGAGTATTGAGCAGTTCTTC	CASSQVSGPLSIEQFF
TRBV6-5	.	.	TRBJ1-6	TGTGCCAGCAGCGCCCGGGACGCCTATAATTCACCCCTCCACTTT	CASSARDAYNSPLHF
TRBV28	TRBD2	.	TRBJ2-7	TGTGCCAGCAGTTTAGTCTCCCTACTAGCGGGAGCCGAGCAGTACTTC	CASSLVSLLAGAEQYF
TRBV4-2	.	.	TRBJ2-1	TGTGCCAGCAGCCAAGATCTGGGAGGTCTAGAACCCCGAAGAAATGAGCAGTTCTTC	CASSQDLGGLEPRRNEQFF
TRBV5-4	TRBD1	.	TRBJ1-6	TGTGCCAGCAGCCTCGGGACAGTCAATTCACCCCTCCACTTT	CASSLGTVNSPLHF
TRBV5-1	.	once	TRBJ2-7	TGCGCCAGCAGTAGGGGGGTCGAGCAGTACTTC	CASSRGVEQYF
TRBV7-8	.	.	TRBJ2-7	TGTGCCAGCAGCTCCTCCGACAGTCGAAGCTCCTACGAGCAGTACTTC	CASSSSDSRSSYEQYF
TRBV5-1	TRBD1	.	TRBJ2-5	TGCGCCAGCAGCTCAAAGACAGGGGGAGAGACCCAGTACTTC	CASSSKTGGETQYF
TRBV7-8	.	.	TRBJ1-1	TGTGCCAGCAGCCCGGACGACAGGCCGGGAGCTTTCTTT	CASSPDDRPGAFF
TRBV5-4	TRBD2	.	TRBJ2-3	TGTGCCAGCAGCTTGGAGCGGGAGGGCGGGACAGATACGCAGTATTTT	CASSLEREGGTDTQYF